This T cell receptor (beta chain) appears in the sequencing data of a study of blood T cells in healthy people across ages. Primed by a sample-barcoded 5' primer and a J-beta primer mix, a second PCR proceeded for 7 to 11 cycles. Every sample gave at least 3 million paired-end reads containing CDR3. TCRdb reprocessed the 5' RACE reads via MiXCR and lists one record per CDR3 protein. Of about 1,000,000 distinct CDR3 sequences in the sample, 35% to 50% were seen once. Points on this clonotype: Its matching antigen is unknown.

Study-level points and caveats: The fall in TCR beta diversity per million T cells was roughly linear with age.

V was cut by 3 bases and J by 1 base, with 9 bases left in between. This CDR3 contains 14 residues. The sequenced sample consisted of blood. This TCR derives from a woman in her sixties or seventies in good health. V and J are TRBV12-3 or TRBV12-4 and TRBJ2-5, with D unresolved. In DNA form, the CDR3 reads TGTGCCAGCAGTTTTGAGGACGTCCAAGAGACCCAGTACTTC. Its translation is CASSFEDVQETQYF.